The sequence of this TCR beta chain was determined in a study of T cells after yellow fever vaccination. Study-wide context: Some fractions had low cell numbers, and these were prepared with SMART-Seq v4 Ultra Low Input. Overall study results and limits: In post-booster samples, most primary-vaccination clones reappeared (around 95% CD4, roughly 88% CD8). Some clonotypes, a small share, were shared between CD4 and CD8 compartments. The secondary response showed a weaker magnitude and a faster peak, day 5 versus 15.

In its sample, this clonotype was seen a few times. The antigen is undetermined. TCRdb re-called the 5' RACE reads with MiXCR, one entry per CDR3 protein. Of around 350,000 distinct CDR3 sequences listed, 6.2% are singletons. This receptor was identified in a man aged 30 to 45 who received the YFV17D yellow fever vaccine. The sequencing used PBMCs, collected 5 days after the yellow fever booster vaccination.

The CDR3 coding sequence is TGCAGTGCTAGAGATCCTGCTAGCGGAATCACAGATACGCAGTATTTT. Residues: CSARDPASGITDTQYF. The rearrangement uses TRBV20-1 and TRBJ2-3; 7 nucleotides line up with TRBD2. The CDR3 extends over 16 amino acids. Per germline, CDR1 DFQATT and CDR2 SNEGSKA (reference sequence). The ends lost 0 bases at V and 2 bases at J; junction bases unmatched: 8.